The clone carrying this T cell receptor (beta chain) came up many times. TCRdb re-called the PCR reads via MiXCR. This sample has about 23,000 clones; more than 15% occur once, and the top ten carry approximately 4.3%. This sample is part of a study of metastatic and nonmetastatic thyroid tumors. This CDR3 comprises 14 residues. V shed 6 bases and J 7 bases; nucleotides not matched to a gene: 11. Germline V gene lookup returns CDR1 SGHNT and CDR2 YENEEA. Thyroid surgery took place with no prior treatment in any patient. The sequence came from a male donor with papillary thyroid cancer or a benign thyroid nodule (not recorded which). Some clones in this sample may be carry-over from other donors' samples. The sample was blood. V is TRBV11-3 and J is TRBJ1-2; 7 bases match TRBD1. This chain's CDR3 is CASRDDRDFPGYTF. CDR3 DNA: TGTGCCAGCAGAGATGACAGGGACTTTCCTGGCTACACCTTC.